This record covers a single T cell receptor (beta chain). The data originate from a study of technical replicates of blood from a few donors. Measured with immunoSEQ multiplex PCR; TCRdb has only the in-frame clones, and not every one. The sample has roughly 70,000 clones, roughly 97% seen once. Germline assignment: CDR1 SGHNT and CDR2 YYREEE (reference sequence). J was trimmed by 12 bases and V by 4 bases; bases with no gene match: 19. This CDR3 comprises 16 residues. Specimen: T cells isolated from PBMCs. The V call is TRBV5-4, the J call TRBJ2-1; 7 bases align to TRBD1. The receptor's source is a human donor in good health. The CDR3 DNA is TGTGCCAGCAGCGGATCTTCGGGACAGAATCCTAGTGTGCAGTTCTTC. This sequence encodes CASSGSSGQNPSVQFF.